Following are 10 T cell receptor beta chains from one sample sequenced in a study of T cell repertoires in ileal Crohn's disease. Time point specified: neoterminal ileum biopsy at postoperative endoscopy, about 6 months after surgery. Assay used: immunoSEQ multiplex PCR; TCRdb lists only in-frame clones, some missing. The sample carries roughly 16,000 clones, over 60% recorded once. Sample: ileal tissue. The origin of the receptors is an adult with Crohn's disease.

The rearrangement uses TRBV11-2 and TRBJ1-1; 7 bases agree with TRBD1. The CDR3 is 13 residues long. CDR1 and CDR2 from the germline V gene are SGHAT and FQNNGV. The trim removed 2 bases at V and 7 bases at J, leaving 4 bases unmatched. The CDR3 loop is CASSLPGTVEAFF. The CDR3 coding sequence is TGTGCCAGCAGCTTACCCGGGACAGTTGAAGCTTTCTTT. The whole variable domain, filled in from reference TRBV11-2 and TRBJ1-1, reads EAGVAQSPRYKIIEKRQSVAFWCNPISGHATLYWYQQILGQGPKLLIQFQNNGVVDDSQLPKDRFSAERLKGVDSTLKIQPAKLEDSAVYLCASSLPGTVEAFFGQGTRLTVV.

The chain is built from TRBV27 and TRBJ1-2; D is unclear. The germline V gene encodes CDR1 MNHEY and CDR2 SMNVEV (reference sequence). Trimming shortened V by 2 bases and J by 4 bases, and 17 bases separated the two germline ends. CDR3 length equals 16 residues. In DNA form, the CDR3 reads TGTGCCAGCAGTTTAATGTCGTTTGGGCAGTTCTATGGCTACACCTTC. Its protein is CASSLMSFGQFYGYTF.

This clone appeared a single time. V usage is TRBV29-1 and J usage is TRBJ1-3, with a weak D call TRBD1 (5 bases). Deletions cut 4 bases from V and 4 bases from J, with 14 bases between. Germline V gene data show CDR1 as SQVTM and CDR2 as ANQGSEA. The CDR3 is 14 amino acids. CDR3 protein: CSVAGLSFGNTIYF. CDR3 coding DNA: TGCAGCGTTGCAGGGCTTTCGTTCGGAAACACCATATATTTT.

This clone was counted a few times. The rearrangement joins TRBV5-1 to TRBJ2-5; TRBD2 matches 7 bases. The length of the CDR3 is 14 residues. Germline CDR1 is SGHRS and CDR2 is YFSETQ. The ends lost 5 bases at V and 2 bases at J; junction bases unmatched: 6. CDR3 sequence: CASRSLAEQETQYF. The CDR3 DNA reads as TGCGCCAGCAGGAGTCTAGCGGAGCAAGAGACCCAGTACTTC.

This chain links TRBV15 with TRBJ2-5, with a weak D call TRBD2 (5 bases). The closer fit of TRBJ2-7 to the DNA end suggests the J call may be wrong. The CDR3 is made up of 14 amino acids. Germline CDR1 reads LNHNV; CDR2 reads YYDKDF (reference sequence). The CDR3 DNA sequence: TGTGCCACCAGCTGGGGTCTGGGAGTCTACGAGCAGTACTTC. Translation gives CATSWGLGVYEQYF.

V and J are TRBV9 and TRBJ2-1, with 8 bases fitting TRBD2. V was pared by 2 bases and J by 8 bases, with 9 bases of the junction left unmatched. Germline loops: CDR1 SGDLS, CDR2 YYNGEE. The CDR3 loop spans 15 amino acids. DNA for the CDR3: TGTGCCAGCAGCGTCGTCGGGGGGGCCTTCGATGAGCAGTTCTTC. Translating it yields CASSVVGGAFDEQFF.

V gene TRBV5-1 combines with J gene TRBJ1-1; D ambiguous. CDR1 is SGHRS and CDR2 is YFSETQ in the germline V gene. The CDR3 is made up of 14 amino acids. Between the trimmed V and J ends, which lost 0 bases and 4 bases, there was a span of 10 bases. CDR3 DNA sequence: TGCGCCAGCAGCTTGGCCGAGGGCAGCACTGAAGCTTTCTTT. Translation: CASSLAEGSTEAFF.

J is TRBJ2-7 and V is TRBV5-5; 9 nucleotides align to TRBD2. Germline V gene sequence: CDR1 SGHKS, CDR2 YYEKEE (reference sequence). J was trimmed by 2 bases and V by 5 bases; bases with no gene match: 8. The CDR3 runs to 15 residues. The CDR3 protein is CASRISGSNAYEQYF. CDR3 DNA sequence: TGTGCCAGCAGAATTAGCGGGAGTAACGCCTACGAGCAGTACTTC.

The V call is TRBV19, the J call TRBJ2-1; 14 bases map to TRBD2. The V gene's germline CDR1 is LNHDA and CDR2 SQIVND (reference sequence). The CDR3 has 15 amino acids. The trim removed 6 bases at V and 6 bases at J, leaving 4 bases unmatched. In DNA, the CDR3 is TGTGCCAGTAGACCAGGACTAGCGGGAGGCAATGAGCAGTTCTTC. Its protein product is CASRPGLAGGNEQFF.

The CDR3 spells CASSPSLARSYEQYF. CDR3 nucleotide sequence: TGTGCCAGCTCACCGTCCCTAGCGCGTTCCTACGAGCAGTACTTC. J is TRBJ2-5 and V is TRBV18; D may be TRBD2 (6 bases). The DNA end favors TRBJ2-7, so the J call may be wrong. CDR3 length: 15 residues. Per germline, CDR1 KGHSH and CDR2 LQKENI.